This T cell receptor beta chain was identified in a study of OX40 agonist ivuxolimab in advanced cancers. About this clone: Its antigen remains unidentified.

CDR1 and CDR2 (germline): SGHAT, FQNNGV. The CDR3 consists of 13 residues. Trimming cost V 5 bases and J 3 bases, with 10 bases left between them. General study findings and limits: Fewer expanded clones were found on average in CD4+ than in CD8+ T cells.

Sequenced by immunoSEQ multiplex PCR; TCRdb stores in-frame clones only, minus some. The table lists about 100,000 clones, about nine tenths of them singletons, with roughly 5.5% in the top ten. The TCR comes from an adult with an advanced solid tumor such as melanoma, head and neck, liver or kidney cancer. The material was CD4+ or CD8+ T cells sorted from blood, obtained in a trial of the OX40 agonist ivuxolimab. This chain joins TRBV11-2 and TRBJ1-1, with no clear D. CDR3 amino acids: CASSPEVYTEAFF. In DNA form, the CDR3 reads TGTGCCAGCAGCCCAGAGGTGTACACTGAAGCTTTCTTT.